This T cell receptor beta chain was sequenced for a study of tumor-infiltrating lymphocytes in primary liver carcinoma. Whole-study context: Among the tumors, stages were T1-T3 N0M0 and sizes roughly 4 to 10 cm. Samples returned roughly 3.65 to 7.13 million productive TCRbeta reads, a yield that was similar across tissue types. Findings of the study overall: It was tumor-adjacent and tumor-blood pairs that overlapped less than tumor region pairs did.

Co-extraction yielded RNA and DNA from roughly 20-30 mg of unsorted bulk tissue. There were only treatment-naive patients, all with chronic HBV infection. V was pared by 3 bases and J by 5 bases, with 13 bases between. Germline V CDR1 and CDR2: SGHAT, FQNNGV. The CDR3 length is 14 residues. Using a constant-region primer together with ProtoScript II reverse transcriptase, TCR beta cDNA was made from around 0.55 ug of total RNA. Employing slightly modified ARM-PCR, three nested multiplex PCR rounds were run, and these gave rise to the TCR beta libraries. Amplification in the first two PCR rounds was performed using TRBV1-TRBV30 forward primers and a C-beta reverse primer for roughly 9 cycles each. TCRdb re-derived calls from the multiplex PCR reads in MiXCR, one entry per CDR3 protein. The table includes approximately 110,000 distinct CDR3 sequences, 64% detected once. Details on this clonotype: Antigen: not known.

The chain couples TRBV11-2 to TRBJ1-1; D gene unclear. The clonotype was recovered from a woman between 55 and 75 years old with primary liver carcinoma and hepatitis B virus infection. The sample consisted of liver tumor tissue from sampling region 3. Subset reported: tumor region T3, left-lateral pole. The CDR3 coding sequence is TGTGCCAGCAGCTTTCCGGATAAGGGTACTGAAGCTTTCTTT. This translates into CASSFPDKGTEAFF.